This TCR beta chain originates from a study of CD8 T cells in ankylosing spondylitis. Points from the study as a whole: A motif in TCR beta, a set of 8 or 9 highly homologous variants, appeared characteristic of ankylosing spondylitis blood. Matched synovial fluid from ankylosing spondylitis patients was reported to be enriched for disease-linked clones.

Per the germline V gene, CDR1 is LGHDT and CDR2 is YNNKEL (reference sequence). V gave up 4 bases and J gave up 6 bases, with 11 bases separating them. CDR3 length equals 13 residues. TCRdb reprocessed the 5' RACE reads via MiXCR and lists one record per CDR3 protein. In the table there are about 800,000 distinct CDR3 sequences, about 11% of which are singletons. Regarding this clonotype: Its cognate antigen is unknown.

This receptor was taken from a male donor with ankylosing spondylitis. The sample consisted of blood, either unsorted or a sorted T cell fraction (not recorded which). The rearrangement links TRBV3-1 to TRBJ2-3; D is unclear. The CDR3 here is CASSRRPEDTQYF. DNA for the CDR3: TGTGCCAGCAGCCGGCGGCCGGAGGATACGCAGTATTTT.